Sequencing of this T cell receptor (beta chain) was carried out in a study of cytomegalovirus exposure and HLA in healthy donors. The validation cohort, a group of around 130 subjects, included the donors and was separate from the roughly 670-subject first cohort. About this clone: Its specificity is not known.

General study points: The study flagged 150 to 200 TCR beta chains as cytomegalovirus-associated. Rare sequences made up most TCRs, while some public TCRs were found in many donors.

Sequenced by immunoSEQ multiplex PCR; TCRdb stores in-frame clones only, minus some. The data show about 220,000 clones, with over 80% seen just once and more than 12% held by the top ten. The sequence was collected from a woman in her thirties in good health and CMV-seropositive. Sequenced: PBMCs.

CDR3 loop: CASSELTQAQDYGYTF. The CDR3 bases are TGTGCCAGCAGTGAATTAACCCAGGCCCAAGACTATGGCTACACCTTC. The chain carries TRBV25-1 and TRBJ1-2, with unresolved D. The CDR3 length is 16 residues. V was shortened by 1 base and J by 3 bases, with 15 bases between the two germline ends. CDR1 is MGHDK and CDR2 is SYGVNS in the germline V gene.